The rows below give T cell receptor beta chains drawn from one sample of a study of blood T cell repertoires in COVID-19. Profiling relied on immunoSEQ multiplex PCR, and the TCRdb table lists in-frame clones only, not all of them. The data hold 60,000 to 95,000 clones, with about 87% observed a single time. Input material: peripheral blood. The receptors here all came from a woman between 50 and 59 years old with acute or convalescent COVID-19. Each CDR3 is given with its conserved first and last residue. A D gene is named only where the DNA matches it firmly. Clone size appears in some rows only: once, few, many, or a class for an expanded clone.

v_gene,abundance,j_gene,d_gene,CDR3aa,CDR3nt
TRBV28,-,TRBJ2-1,TRBD2,CASSPGLATYNEQFF,TGTGCCAGCAGTCCGGGACTAGCCACCTACAATGAGCAGTTCTTC
TRBV29-1,-,TRBJ2-1,-,CSVDGTSGAPYNEQFF,TGCAGCGTTGACGGGACTTCTGGGGCTCCCTACAATGAGCAGTTCTTC
TRBV20-1,-,TRBJ1-1,-,CSATTVEAFF,TGCAGTGCTACGACTGTAGAAGCTTTCTTT
TRBV11-2,-,TRBJ1-3,-,CASSPEVGSGNTIYF,TGTGCCAGCAGCCCCGAGGTTGGCTCTGGAAACACCATATATTTT
TRBV9,-,TRBJ2-7,TRBD2,CASSVTPTSGDYEQYF,TGTGCCAGCAGCGTAACTCCCACTAGCGGGGACTACGAGCAGTACTTC
TRBV6-5,-,TRBJ2-1,-,CASIETGSSYNEQFF,TGTGCCAGCATCGAAACAGGGAGCTCCTACAATGAGCAGTTCTTC
TRBV6-1,-,TRBJ2-4,TRBD2,CASSEATSGGYIQYF,TGTGCCAGCAGTGAAGCGACTAGCGGGGGATACATTCAGTACTTC
TRBV19,-,TRBJ2-7,TRBD1,CASSMTGSSYEQYF,TGTGCCAGTAGTATGACAGGGAGCTCCTACGAGCAGTACTTC
TRBV4-2,few,TRBJ1-2,-,CASSQVPPDSKGYTF,TGTGCCAGCAGCCAAGTTCCCCCGGACAGTAAGGGCTACACCTTC
TRBV28,-,TRBJ2-1,TRBD1,CASSLWDREDNEQFF,TGTGCCAGCAGTTTGTGGGACAGGGAGGATAATGAGCAGTTCTTC
TRBV2,-,TRBJ1-3,-,CASVADFSSGNTIYF,TGTGCCAGCGTTGCCGACTTTTCTTCTGGAAACACCATATATTTT
TRBV21-1,-,TRBJ1-1,-,CASSMSDRNTEAFF,TGTGCCAGCAGCATGTCGGACAGGAACACTGAAGCTTTCTTT
TRBV18,-,TRBJ1-4,-,CASSWTDNEKLFF,TGTGCCAGCTCCTGGACAGACAATGAAAAACTGTTTTTT
TRBV7-8,few,TRBJ2-7,TRBD2,CASSFGGGFNYEQYF,TGTGCCAGCAGCTTTGGGGGAGGGTTCAACTACGAGCAGTACTTC
TRBV5-8,-,TRBJ2-5,TRBD1,CASSRGQGERTQYF,TGTGCCAGCAGCCGTGGACAGGGAGAAAGGACCCAGTACTTC
TRBV27,-,TRBJ2-3,TRBD2,CASSFRTSGRTLMADTQYF,TGTGCCAGCAGTTTTCGAACTAGCGGGAGGACCCTAATGGCAGATACGCAGTATTTT
TRBV6-5,-,TRBJ1-2,TRBD1,CASRPGQGNYGYTF,TGTGCCAGCAGGCCGGGACAGGGGAACTATGGCTACACCTTC
TRBV19,-,TRBJ2-5,-,CASSIQQRETQYF,TGTGCCAGTAGTATTCAGCAGCGGGAGACCCAGTACTTC
TRBV6-2/TRBV6-3,-,TRBJ2-1,TRBD2,CASSYSLAGGSYNEQFF,TGTGCCAGCAGTTACTCGCTAGCGGGGGGTTCCTACAATGAGCAGTTCTTC
TRBV5-1,once,TRBJ2-2,-,CASSEQNTGELFF,TGCGCCAGCAGTGAACAGAACACCGGGGAGCTGTTTTTT
TRBV19,-,TRBJ2-5,TRBD1,CASTADRGLETQYF,TGTGCCAGTACGGCGGACAGGGGGCTTGAGACCCAGTACTTC
TRBV11-2,-,TRBJ2-1,-,CASSPQRGGTLDEQFF,TGTGCCAGCAGCCCCCAAAGGGGGGGAACTTTAGATGAGCAGTTCTTC
TRBV7-2,-,TRBJ2-5,-,CASSLSQGPETQYF,TGTGCCAGCAGCTTATCTCAGGGTCCAGAGACCCAGTACTTC
TRBV7-8,-,TRBJ2-2,TRBD2,CASSPMGGVRVTGELFF,TGTGCCAGCAGCCCTATGGGGGGGGTTAGGGTCACCGGGGAGCTGTTTTTT